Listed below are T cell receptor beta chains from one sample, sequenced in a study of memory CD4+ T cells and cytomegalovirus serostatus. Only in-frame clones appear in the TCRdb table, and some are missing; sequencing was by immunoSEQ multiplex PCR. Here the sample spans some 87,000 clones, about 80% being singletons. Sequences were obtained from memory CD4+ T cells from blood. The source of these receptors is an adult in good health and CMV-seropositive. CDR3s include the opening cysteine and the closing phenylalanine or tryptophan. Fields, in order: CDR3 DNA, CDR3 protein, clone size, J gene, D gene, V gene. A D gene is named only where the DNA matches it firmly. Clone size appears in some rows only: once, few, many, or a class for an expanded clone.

DNA: TGTGCCAGCAGCTTAGATTCCTCTAGCACAGATACGCAGTATTTT; CDR3: CASSLDSSSTDTQYF; size: .; J: TRBJ2-3; D: .; V: TRBV11-3
DNA: TGTGCCAGCAGCCCAGGGGTGCCCGAGCAGTACTTC; CDR3: CASSPGVPEQYF; size: .; J: TRBJ2-7; D: .; V: TRBV14
DNA: TGTGCCAGCAGCTCCCCGGGACAGGGGAACTATGGCTACACCTTC; CDR3: CASSSPGQGNYGYTF; size: few; J: TRBJ1-2; D: TRBD1; V: TRBV28
DNA: TGTGCCAGCAATGACGGGAGGGCCGAAAACATTCAGTACTTC; CDR3: CASNDGRAENIQYF; size: .; J: TRBJ2-4; D: TRBD2; V: TRBV9
DNA: TGTGCCAGCAGTTTATCTTGGGCGACAGGTGAAGCTTTCTTT; CDR3: CASSLSWATGEAFF; size: .; J: TRBJ1-1; D: .; V: TRBV27
DNA: TGCAGCGTTGGGGGGGGATGGGGGATGAACACTGAAGCTTTCTTT; CDR3: CSVGGGWGMNTEAFF; size: .; J: TRBJ1-1; D: .; V: TRBV29-1
DNA: TGTGCCAGTCTCGGGACGGCTGATCAGCCCCAGCATTTT; CDR3: CASLGTADQPQHF; size: .; J: TRBJ1-5; D: .; V: TRBV19
DNA: TGCGCCAGCAGCCGAGGGGATAGATCCGATGAAAAACTGTTTTTT; CDR3: CASSRGDRSDEKLFF; size: few; J: TRBJ1-4; D: .; V: TRBV4-1
DNA: TGTGCCAGCAGTTTAGGAGGGGGAGGGGGACCTTACAATCAGCCCCAGCATTTT; CDR3: CASSLGGGGGPYNQPQHF; size: .; J: TRBJ1-5; D: .; V: TRBV28
DNA: TGCGCCAGCAGCCAAGATCCAGGGTACGCCGGGGAGCTGTTTTTT; CDR3: CASSQDPGYAGELFF; size: .; J: TRBJ2-2; D: .; V: TRBV4-1
DNA: TGTGCCAGCAGTCCGACAGGGGTACGGCAGCCCCAGCATTTT; CDR3: CASSPTGVRQPQHF; size: .; J: TRBJ1-5; D: TRBD1; V: TRBV6-1
DNA: TGTGCCAGCAGCCGGGGGGGGGCCTACGAGCAGTACTTC; CDR3: CASSRGGAYEQYF; size: .; J: TRBJ2-7; D: TRBD2; V: TRBV4-2
DNA: TGTGCCAGCAGTGAGATAGATGAGGAGACCCAGTACTTC; CDR3: CASSEIDEETQYF; size: .; J: TRBJ2-5; D: .; V: TRBV6-1
DNA: TGTGCCAGCAGCAATCGACTAGCCCAACCGAACACCGGGGAGCTGTTTTTT; CDR3: CASSNRLAQPNTGELFF; size: .; J: TRBJ2-2; D: TRBD2; V: TRBV5-4
DNA: TGTGCCAGCAGTCTTTATTACACTGAAGCTTTCTTT; CDR3: CASSLYYTEAFF; size: once; J: TRBJ1-1; D: .; V: TRBV28
DNA: TGTGCCAGCTGTGCAGCGGGCCTAGGACCGAACACCGGGGAGCTGTTTTTT; CDR3: CASCAAGLGPNTGELFF; size: .; J: TRBJ2-2; D: .; V: TRBV19
DNA: TGTGCCAGCAGCAGGATTTACGAGCAGTACTTC; CDR3: CASSRIYEQYF; size: .; J: TRBJ2-7; D: .; V: TRBV11-2
DNA: TGTGCCAGCAGTTTATGGGGGCTTTTCTCTGGAAACACCATATATTTT; CDR3: CASSLWGLFSGNTIYF; size: .; J: TRBJ1-3; D: .; V: TRBV28
DNA: TGTGCCAGCAGCGCCCGCCTTACGGGCGCTCTCACCGGGGAGCTGTTTTTT; CDR3: CASSARLTGALTGELFF; size: .; J: TRBJ2-2; D: .; V: TRBV9
DNA: TGTGCCAGCAGTAACCGGGACAGGGAGGGTGAAAAACTGTTTTTT; CDR3: CASSNRDREGEKLFF; size: .; J: TRBJ1-4; D: TRBD1; V: TRBV6-6
DNA: TGTGCCAGCAGCTTAGAGGTGTATGGCTACACCTTC; CDR3: CASSLEVYGYTF; size: .; J: TRBJ1-2; D: .; V: TRBV7-9
DNA: TGTGCCAGCAGCCCCCGGTGGGCTAATGAAAAACTGTTTTTT; CDR3: CASSPRWANEKLFF; size: .; J: TRBJ1-4; D: .; V: TRBV7-9
DNA: TGTGCCAGCAGTTCCTCTTATTTAGGAAGCGACACCATATATTTT; CDR3: CASSSSYLGSDTIYF; size: once; J: TRBJ1-3; D: .; V: TRBV6-5
DNA: TGTGCCAGCAGTGGCCCTAGCGGGAGGGTCTTCGGGGAGCAGTTCTTC; CDR3: CASSGPSGRVFGEQFF; size: .; J: TRBJ2-1; D: TRBD2; V: TRBV6-1
DNA: TGTGCCAGTAGTCCGGTAGCGGGAGGGACTACAAATGAGCAGTTCTTC; CDR3: CASSPVAGGTTNEQFF; size: .; J: TRBJ2-1; D: TRBD2; V: TRBV19
DNA: TGTGCCAGCAATCCGACTAGCTCCTACGAGCAGTACTTC; CDR3: CASNPTSSYEQYF; size: few; J: TRBJ2-7; D: .; V: TRBV11-2
DNA: TGTGCCAGCAGGAGGAGGAGGGAGACTGAAGCTTTCTTT; CDR3: CASRRRRETEAFF; size: .; J: TRBJ1-1; D: .; V: TRBV6-5
DNA: TGTGCCAGCAACCGGGACAGAGAACCCCGGGAGCTGTTTTTT; CDR3: CASNRDREPRELFF; size: .; J: TRBJ2-2; D: TRBD1; V: TRBV7-8
DNA: TGTGCCACCAGCAGAGATAAGTCCTCCTACGAGCAGTACTTC; CDR3: CATSRDKSSYEQYF; size: .; J: TRBJ2-7; D: .; V: TRBV15
DNA: TGTGCCAGTAAAGACAGGGGCAATCAGCCCCAGCATTTT; CDR3: CASKDRGNQPQHF; size: .; J: TRBJ1-5; D: TRBD1; V: TRBV19
DNA: TGCAGCGTTGAAGATAACAGGAACACTGAAGCTTTCTTT; CDR3: CSVEDNRNTEAFF; size: .; J: TRBJ1-1; D: .; V: TRBV29-1
DNA: TGTGCCAGCTCATCGGGGACAGGACGGCACGAGCAGTACTTC; CDR3: CASSSGTGRHEQYF; size: once; J: TRBJ2-7; D: TRBD1; V: TRBV18
DNA: TGCGCCAGCAGTGAGTCAGGGCGGCCCCAAGAGACCCAGTACTTC; CDR3: CASSESGRPQETQYF; size: .; J: TRBJ2-5; D: .; V: TRBV10-1
DNA: TGTGCCAGCAGCTTGGATTACGACATCCCTAGTGGAAACACCATATATTTT; CDR3: CASSLDYDIPSGNTIYF; size: .; J: TRBJ1-3; D: .; V: TRBV5-5
DNA: TGTGCCAGCAGCTTAGTGTCCGGGACGGTTTACAATGAGCAGTTCTTC; CDR3: CASSLVSGTVYNEQFF; size: .; J: TRBJ2-1; D: .; V: TRBV7-9
DNA: TGTGCCGTCCGGGACAGGGGTAATGAAAAACTGTTTTTT; CDR3: CAVRDRGNEKLFF; size: .; J: TRBJ1-4; D: TRBD1; V: TRBV28
DNA: TGTGCCAGCAGCTACCCGGACTACGGGCAGTACTTC; CDR3: CASSYPDYGQYF; size: .; J: TRBJ2-7; D: .; V: TRBV2
DNA: TGCGCCAGCAGCCAAGATCTGGTTAAGAATGAAAAACTGTTTTTT; CDR3: CASSQDLVKNEKLFF; size: .; J: TRBJ1-4; D: .; V: TRBV4-3
DNA: TGTGCCAGCTCACCACAGGTTTCAGGGGGCACTGAAGCTTTCTTT; CDR3: CASSPQVSGGTEAFF; size: .; J: TRBJ1-1; D: TRBD1; V: TRBV18
DNA: TGCAGCGTTGTAGGGGAGGCAACTAATGAAAAACTGTTTTTT; CDR3: CSVVGEATNEKLFF; size: .; J: TRBJ1-4; D: .; V: TRBV29-1
DNA: TGCGCCAGCAGCTTGGAAAAGACCCAGTACTTC; CDR3: CASSLEKTQYF; size: .; J: TRBJ2-5; D: .; V: TRBV5-1
DNA: TGTGCCAGCAGCTTGGGGTCTAGTAGGAGTGAGACCCAGTACTTC; CDR3: CASSLGSSRSETQYF; size: .; J: TRBJ2-5; D: .; V: TRBV5-8
DNA: TGTGCCAGCAGCCCCACTGTCTTAATCTCTGGAAACACCATATATTTT; CDR3: CASSPTVLISGNTIYF; size: .; J: TRBJ1-3; D: .; V: TRBV2
DNA: TGTGCCAGCAGCCACCGGGGGGGTACAGGGCCTATGAACACTGAAGCTTTCTTT; CDR3: CASSHRGGTGPMNTEAFF; size: .; J: TRBJ1-1; D: .; V: TRBV16
DNA: TGTGCCAGCTCAGAAGGACAGTTCACTGAAGCTTTCTTT; CDR3: CASSEGQFTEAFF; size: .; J: TRBJ1-1; D: .; V: TRBV18
DNA: TGTGCCAGTAGGAAGCGGGAGGGCGGACTCGAGCAGTACTTC; CDR3: CASRKREGGLEQYF; size: .; J: TRBJ2-7; D: TRBD2; V: TRBV19
DNA: TGTGCCAGCAGCCCAAGCCCGGGACTAGCGGGGGGAGATACGCAGTATTTT; CDR3: CASSPSPGLAGGDTQYF; size: .; J: TRBJ2-3; D: TRBD2; V: TRBV7-3
DNA: TGTGCCAGCAGAAGTACTAGCGGGAACTGGGAGACCCAGTACTTC; CDR3: CASRSTSGNWETQYF; size: .; J: TRBJ2-5; D: TRBD2; V: TRBV6-5
DNA: TGTGCCAGCAGGGGACAGAGCAATCAGCCCCAGCATTTT; CDR3: CASRGQSNQPQHF; size: few; J: TRBJ1-5; D: TRBD1; V: TRBV2
DNA: TGTGCCAGCAGCTTCGGGAATACAGATACGCAGTATTTT; CDR3: CASSFGNTDTQYF; size: .; J: TRBJ2-3; D: .; V: TRBV7-2
DNA: TGTGCCACCAGCAAGCCTCGGGGACAGGGCTACGAGCAGTACTTC; CDR3: CATSKPRGQGYEQYF; size: .; J: TRBJ2-7; D: TRBD1; V: TRBV15
DNA: TGTGCCAGCAGTAGGTGGGAGCCCCCCTACGAGCAGTACTTC; CDR3: CASSRWEPPYEQYF; size: .; J: TRBJ2-7; D: .; V: TRBV28
DNA: TGTGCCAGCAGCCAAGTGGGATCACCCCTCCACTTT; CDR3: CASSQVGSPLHF; size: once; J: TRBJ1-6; D: .; V: TRBV7-9
DNA: TGCGCCAGCAGTGTTTTGCCCGACGGGGCCGGGGAGCTGTTTTTT; CDR3: CASSVLPDGAGELFF; size: few; J: TRBJ2-2; D: .; V: TRBV10-1
DNA: TGTGCCAGCAGCCCTATACAGGGGACCATATATTTT; CDR3: CASSPIQGTIYF; size: .; J: TRBJ1-3; D: TRBD1; V: TRBV7-2
DNA: TGTGCCAGCAGACAGGGGTTTGTCCAAGAGACCCAGTACTTC; CDR3: CASRQGFVQETQYF; size: few; J: TRBJ2-5; D: TRBD1; V: TRBV6-5
DNA: TGCGCCAGCAGTGACCATCGGGCAGGGGGCATTTATGGCTACACCTTC; CDR3: CASSDHRAGGIYGYTF; size: .; J: TRBJ1-2; D: TRBD1; V: TRBV10-1
DNA: TGTGCCAGCAGCTTGGCGGGACTATCCCAAGAGACCCAGTACTTC; CDR3: CASSLAGLSQETQYF; size: .; J: TRBJ2-5; D: TRBD2; V: TRBV5-4
DNA: TGTGCCAGCAGCTTAGCGAGGAGGGGTCAGCCCCAGCATTTT; CDR3: CASSLARRGQPQHF; size: .; J: TRBJ1-5; D: .; V: TRBV7-2
DNA: TGTGCCAGCAGCTTAGTCTCGACGAACACTGAAGCTTTCTTT; CDR3: CASSLVSTNTEAFF; size: .; J: TRBJ1-1; D: .; V: TRBV7-9